The present entry profiles one TCR beta chain with its context. The antigen remains unidentified. Single viable CD3+CD4+CD8-CD45RO+ cells were sorted as the memory CD4+ T cells. Total CD4+ T cells were enriched by CD4 positive selection. Libraries were prepared by immunoSEQ multiplex PCR; TCRdb keeps only in-frame clonotypes and omits some of them. Seen here are about 54,000 clones, over 65% observed once, and the top ten hold around 2.5%. This specimen comes from a study of memory CD4+ T cells and cytomegalovirus serostatus. The study's findings and limits: Repertoires predicted CMV serostatus with median bootstrapped AUC of about 0.96. About two fifths of the roughly 150 known CMV-associated TCRbeta sequences appeared in CD4+ memory.

Trimming took 6 bases from V and 0 from J, leaving 11 bases between them. The CDR3 has 15 residues. Germline V CDR1 and CDR2: KGHSH, LQKENI. Sequenced: memory CD4+ T cells from blood. The chain links TRBV18 to TRBJ1-4; D is possibly TRBD1 (6 bases). This TCR was sampled from an adult in good health and CMV-seropositive. CDR3 nucleotides: TGTGCCAGCTCGAGAAGGGGGGCAACTAATGAAAAACTGTTTTTT. Translation: CASSRRGATNEKLFF.